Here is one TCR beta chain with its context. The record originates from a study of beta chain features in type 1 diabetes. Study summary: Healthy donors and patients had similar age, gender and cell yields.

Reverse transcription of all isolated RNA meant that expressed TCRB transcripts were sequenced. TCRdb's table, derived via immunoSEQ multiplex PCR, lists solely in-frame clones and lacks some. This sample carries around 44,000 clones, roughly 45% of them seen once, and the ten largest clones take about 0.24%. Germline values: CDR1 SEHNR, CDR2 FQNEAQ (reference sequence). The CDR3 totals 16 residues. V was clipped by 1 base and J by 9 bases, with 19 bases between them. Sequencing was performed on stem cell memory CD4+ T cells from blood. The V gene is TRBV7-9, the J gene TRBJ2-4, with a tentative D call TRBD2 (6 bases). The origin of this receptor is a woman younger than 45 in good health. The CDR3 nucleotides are TGTGCCAGCAGCTTAGGTCTCGGGGGAGAGATCGGCATTCAGTACTTC. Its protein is CASSLGLGGEIGIQYF.